This T cell receptor (beta chain) appears in the sequencing data of a study of molecular identifiers for immune sequencing clone quantification. Findings and caveats of the study: Over 97% of effector molecules, but under 1% in naive cells, were held by clones with more than 20 RNA copies. Highly expanded clone sizes could be underestimated by identical TCR molecules sharing a barcode.

Looked up from germline, CDR1 is LNHDA and CDR2 is SQIVND (reference sequence). This CDR3 is 14 amino acids long. Trimming cost V 3 bases and J 6 bases, with 12 bases left between them. This clonotype was detected only a few times. Its antigen is still unknown. TCRdb reprocessed the PCR reads with MiXCR, giving one entry per CDR3 protein. The table lists approximately 630,000 distinct CDR3 sequences, 25% of them singletons. The source is a human donor in good health. Some libraries in this study had Jurkat cell RNA spiked in. The gene calls are TRBV19 and TRBJ1-5, with D hard to call. The sequenced sample was naive CD8+ T cells from blood, with Jurkat cell RNA spiked in. Stated subset: FACS-sorted CD8+CD4-CCR7+CD45RA+ naive T cells. The CDR3 spells CASSMAVFSQPQHF. DNA for the CDR3: TGTGCCAGTAGTATGGCAGTCTTCAGTCAGCCCCAGCATTTT.